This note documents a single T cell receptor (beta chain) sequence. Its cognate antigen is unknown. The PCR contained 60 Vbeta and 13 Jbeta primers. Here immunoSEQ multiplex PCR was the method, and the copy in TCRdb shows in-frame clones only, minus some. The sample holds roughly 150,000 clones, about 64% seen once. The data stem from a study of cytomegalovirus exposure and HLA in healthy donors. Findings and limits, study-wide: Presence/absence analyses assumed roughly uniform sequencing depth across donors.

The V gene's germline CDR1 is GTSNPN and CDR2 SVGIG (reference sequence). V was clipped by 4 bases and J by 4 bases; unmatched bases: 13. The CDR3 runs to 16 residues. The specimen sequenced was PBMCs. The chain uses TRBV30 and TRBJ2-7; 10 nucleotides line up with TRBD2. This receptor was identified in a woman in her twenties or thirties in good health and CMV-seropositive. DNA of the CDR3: TGTGCCTGGACTGGCTCGAGCGGGAGGGCCATATACGAGCAGTACTTC. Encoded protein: CAWTGSSGRAIYEQYF. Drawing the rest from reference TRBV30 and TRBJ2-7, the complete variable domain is SQTIHQWPATLVQPVGSPLSLECTVEGTSNPNLYWYRQAAGRGLQLLFYSVGIGQISSEVPQNLSASRPQDRQFILSSKKLLLSDSGFYLCAWTGSSGRAIYEQYFGPGTRLTVT.